The entry below describes one T cell receptor (beta chain). What it recognizes is unknown. This entry is derived from a study of Ad26.COV2.S vaccination and SARS-CoV-2 variants. Overall study: Among those in the COV1001 Ad26.COV2.S trial arm was the donor.

Data came from immunoSEQ multiplex PCR; TCRdb stores just in-frame clones and leaves some out. The sample lists about 280,000 clones; about 89% were seen once. The treatment is: some 20 received Ad26.COV2.S at low or high dose, single or two shots; roughly five received placebo; per-sample allocation not given. The investigators took samples on day 63 after the first vaccine or placebo injection. This CDR3 has 14 amino acids. The V end was cut by 8 bases, the J end by 4 bases, with 14 bases between. In germline, CDR1 is MNHEY, CDR2 SMNVEV (reference sequence). Overall study findings and caveats: Substantial post-vaccination breadth of spike-specific CD8+ and CD4+ T cell responses was reported. Recipients of either vaccine or placebo displayed similar breadth of non-spike TCRs.

This chain connects TRBV27 to TRBJ2-2, with D uncertain. The TCR originated in a person between 18 and 59 years old who received the Ad26.COV2.S COVID-19 vaccine or a placebo. Sequences were derived from peripheral blood, sampled in a trial of Ad26.COV2.S vaccine versus placebo. The CDR3 is CASAGGISTGELFF. CDR3 nucleotides: TGTGCCAGCGCAGGTGGGATAAGCACCGGGGAGCTGTTTTTT.